The present T cell receptor (beta chain) was sequenced within a study of beta chain features in type 1 diabetes. Reverse transcription of all isolated RNA meant that expressed TCRB transcripts were sequenced. Generated by immunoSEQ multiplex PCR, the TCRdb table keeps only in-frame clones and is missing some. The sample carries about 470,000 clones, about 30% recorded once. The germline V gene encodes CDR1 SGHDN and CDR2 FVKESK. V gave up 0 bases and J gave up 4 bases, with 9 bases separating them. CDR3 size: 15 residues. Findings and caveats of the study: Fewer insertions but more deletions were seen at VDJ junctions in type 1 diabetes patients.

This clone has a handful of counts. Its matching antigen is unknown. The sequence was collected from a man between 18 and 29 years old in good health. The source material was naive CD4+ T cells from blood. The V gene is TRBV14, the J gene TRBJ2-2, with D hard to call. CDR3 in DNA: TGTGCCAGCAGCCAAGAAGGTTGGAGCACCGGGGAGCTGTTTTTT. Translation gives CASSQEGWSTGELFF.